This note documents a single T cell receptor (beta chain) sequence. Its matching antigen is unknown. CDR3 length equals 15 residues. V lost 5 bases, J lost 4 bases, and 18 bases lay in between. Per germline, CDR1 MNHEY and CDR2 SMNVEV (reference sequence). Combining a sample-barcoded 5' primer with a J-beta primer mix, a second PCR ran for roughly 7 to 12 cycles. Template switching added a 12-random-nucleotide identifier to every cDNA molecule. MiXCR was run by TCRdb on the 5' RACE reads, yielding one entry per CDR3 protein. The table lists about a million distinct CDR3 sequences, around 54% of them singletons. Each donor had 9 to 10 milliliters of peripheral blood drawn. This entry comes from a study of blood T cells in healthy people across ages. Regarding the study as a whole: Greater diversity and more naive CD4+ cells were seen in long-lived donors than in aged donors.

The sample consisted of blood. V is TRBV27 and J is TRBJ2-7; D assignment may be TRBD1 or TRBD2 (5 bases each). The clonotype comes from a woman aged 55-69 years in good health. CDR3 DNA: TGTGCCAGCAGTACCCGCCGGGACGAAAGTTACGAGCAGTACTTC. As protein: CASSTRRDESYEQYF.